The 25 T cell receptor beta chains presented below share a single source sample, sequenced in a study of T cell repertoires in cytomegalovirus infection. TCRdb redid the calling of the reads with MiXCR, one entry per CDR3 protein. The table has fewer than 900,000 distinct CDR3 sequences, 25% to 30% seen once. No antigens are known for them. Sequences were derived from cultured CD8+ T cells from PBMCs, sampled from culture after CMV antigen stimulation. These TCRs come from a human donor in good health (CMV status not recorded). Some clones in this sample may be carry-over from other donors' samples.

The chain combines TRBV4-1 with TRBJ2-1, with 11 bases matching TRBD2. J lost 9 bases, V lost 4 bases, and 8 bases had no gene match. This CDR3 comprises 15 residues. Germline-derived CDR1 and CDR2 are MGHRA and YSYEKL. CDR3: CASSPIAGGQAEQFF. The CDR3 DNA reads as TGCGCCAGCAGCCCCATAGCGGGGGGGCAGGCTGAGCAGTTCTTC.

The V call is TRBV7-2, the J call TRBJ2-1; TRBD2 matches at 9 bases. CDR3 length equals 19 residues. Unmatched junction bases numbered 14, after V lost 5 bases and J lost 0 bases. CDR1 SGHTA and CDR2 FQGNSA come from the germline V gene. The chain's CDR3 is CASSLAELAGTNSYNEQFF. The CDR3 DNA is TGTGCCAGCAGCCTCGCCGAGCTAGCGGGGACTAACTCCTACAATGAGCAGTTCTTC.

This clonotype was seen a few times. V gene TRBV7-9 combines with J gene TRBJ2-1, with TRBD1 identical over 9 bases. Germline CDR1 and CDR2: SEHNR and FQNEAQ (reference sequence). The CDR3 is made up of 15 amino acids. V shed 7 bases, J shed 8 bases, and the junction held 12 bases outside the gene matches. As DNA, the CDR3 is TGTGCCAGCAAGGATAGTGGACAGGGGAATCATGAGCAGTTCTTC. It specifies CASKDSGQGNHEQFF.

A single count supports this clonotype. CDR3 in amino acids: CASASGGPYNEQFF. The CDR3 DNA follows: TGTGCCAGCGCCAGCGGGGGGCCGTACAATGAGCAGTTCTTC. The chain employs TRBV27 and TRBJ2-1, with 9 nucleotides matching TRBD2. Germline values: CDR1 MNHEY, CDR2 SMNVEV (reference sequence). J was trimmed by 4 bases and V by 8 bases; bases with no gene match: 6. CDR3 size: 14 residues.

This clonotype was detected only a few times. The CDR3 sequence: CASSSDRGATEAFF. The CDR3 nucleotides read TGCGCCAGCAGCTCCGACAGGGGGGCGACTGAAGCTTTCTTT. The chain joins TRBV5-1 to TRBJ1-1, with 9 nucleotides matching TRBD1. The germline CDR1 and CDR2 sequences are SGHRS and YFSETQ. V gave up 3 bases and J gave up 5 bases; unmatched junction bases: 5. This CDR3 has 14 residues.

V usage is TRBV10-3 and J usage is TRBJ2-7; either TRBD1 or TRBD2 may supply D (5 bases each). V was cut by 0 bases and J by 2 bases, with 14 bases left in between. The length of the CDR3 is 16 residues. Germline loops: CDR1 ENHRY, CDR2 SYGVKD. The CDR3 loop reads CAISESRGVPPYEQYF. The DNA for the CDR3 is TGTGCCATCAGTGAGTCGAGAGGGGTCCCCCCCTACGAGCAGTACTTC.

This rearrangement joins TRBV7-9 to TRBJ1-3; no definite D call. This CDR3 spans 13 amino acids. Per germline, CDR1 SEHNR and CDR2 FQNEAQ (reference sequence). The V end was cut by 11 bases, the J end by 3 bases, with 14 bases between. CDR3 amino acids: CADTGEFGNTIYF. The CDR3 nucleotides are TGTGCCGACACGGGCGAATTTGGAAACACCATATATTTT. The full variable domain, in which reference TRBV7-9 and TRBJ1-3 provide the parts outside the CDR3, is DTGVSQNPRHKITKRGQNVTFRCDPISEHNRLYWYRQTLGQGPEFLTYFQNEAQLEKSRLLSDRFSAERPKGSFSTLEIQRTEQGDSAMYLCADTGEFGNTIYFGEGSWLTVV.

V and J are TRBV5-1 and TRBJ1-1; TRBD1 is a possible D gene (5 bases). This CDR3 is 16 amino acids long. Germline V gene data show CDR1 as SGHRS and CDR2 as YFSETQ. V lost 2 bases, J lost 2 bases, and 16 bases lay in between. The CDR3 DNA follows: TGCGCCAGCAGCTTACCGGGGGGGATTAGAAACACTGAAGCTTTCTTT. Its protein is CASSLPGGIRNTEAFF. Full variable domain (missing parts from reference TRBV5-1 and TRBJ1-1): KAGVTQTPRYLIKTRGQQVTLSCSPISGHRSVSWYQQTPGQGLQFLFEYFSETQRNKGNFPGRFSGRQFSNSRSEMNVSTLELGDSALYLCASSLPGGIRNTEAFFGQGTRLTVV.

This chain links TRBV7-6 with TRBJ2-1, with D maybe TRBD2 (5 bases). The CDR3 spans 14 residues. V dropped 1 base and J dropped 9 bases, with 13 bases sitting between them. The V gene's germline CDR1 is SGHVS and CDR2 FNYEAQ. The CDR3 sequence: CASSLGGPIIEQFF. CDR3 nucleotide sequence: TGTGCCAGCAGCTTAGGAGGGCCTATCATTGAGCAGTTCTTC.

The genes are TRBV20-1 and TRBJ2-6, with TRBD2 as a possible D gene (6 bases). The CDR3 is made up of 14 amino acids. Germline CDR1 and CDR2: DFQATT and SNEGSKA (reference sequence). Trimming took off 6 bases at V and 7 bases at J, with 16 bases between the two ends. In DNA form, the CDR3 reads TGCAGTGCCTGGACGGGGGTGGGAGCCAACGTCCTGACTTTC. It encodes CSAWTGVGANVLTF.

This clonotype was observed at least ten times. The rearrangement uses TRBV12-3 or TRBV12-4 and TRBJ1-5; D remains ambiguous. The V and J ends lost 3 bases and 6 bases respectively, with 9 bases between them. The CDR3 sequence is 13 residues long. The CDR3 DNA follows: TGTGCCAGCAGTTTCTTTGTTCGTCAGCCCCAGCATTTT. Encoded protein: CASSFFVRQPQHF.

V and J are TRBV6-2 or TRBV6-3 and TRBJ1-1; 7 bases are shared with TRBD1. Germline V CDR1 and CDR2: MNHEY, SVGEGT. Germline trimming cut 6 bases from V and 0 bases from J; bases unmatched to any gene: 10. This CDR3 comprises 16 residues. In DNA, the CDR3 is TGTGCCAGCAGACCTCAGGGGGTGAGCATGAACACTGAAGCTTTCTTT. Translation gives CASRPQGVSMNTEAFF.

The V and J genes are TRBV10-3 and TRBJ2-4; 10 bases agree with TRBD1. This CDR3 spans 16 amino acids. Germline V gene sequence: CDR1 ENHRY, CDR2 SYGVKD. V lost 5 bases to trimming and J lost 8 bases; unmatched junction nucleotides: 12. This CDR3 is CAISSQDRGSSDIQYF. Here the CDR3 DNA reads TGTGCCATCAGTTCCCAGGACAGGGGGAGTTCGGACATTCAGTACTTC.

In this sample, this clonotype turned up a few times. The chain uses TRBV27 and TRBJ1-5; D remains unclear. The V gene's germline CDR1 is MNHEY and CDR2 SMNVEV (reference sequence). The CDR3 is 14 amino acids. The V end lost 3 bases, the J end lost 4 bases, and 10 bases lay between the germline ends. CDR3 in DNA: TGTGCCAGCAGTTTCAAACCTTGGAATCAGCCCCAGCATTTT. Protein sequence: CASSFKPWNQPQHF.

A few counts support this clonotype. The chain is built from TRBV7-6 and TRBJ2-2; no definite D call. The V gene's germline CDR1 is SGHVS and CDR2 FNYEAQ. The CDR3 length is 13 residues. V was shortened by 3 bases and J by 5 bases, with 7 bases between the two germline ends. The CDR3 here is CASSFEKTGELFF. The CDR3 nucleotides read TGTGCCAGCAGCTTCGAAAAGACCGGGGAGCTGTTTTTT.

V gene TRBV6-2 or TRBV6-3 combines with J gene TRBJ2-7; 8 bases fit TRBD1. Germline trimming cut 5 bases from V and 3 bases from J; bases unmatched to any gene: 9. The CDR3 sequence is 15 residues long. Germline V CDR1 and CDR2: MNHEY, SVGEGT. Here the CDR3 reads CASSPSGTGIYEQYV. The CDR3, as DNA: TGTGCCAGCAGTCCCTCCGGGACAGGTATCTACGAGCAGTACGTC.

This clonotype was seen more than once but under ten times. The genes are TRBV25-1 and TRBJ1-2, with D possibly matching TRBD1 (5 bases). This CDR3 spans 14 amino acids. The V and J ends lost 3 bases and 4 bases respectively, with 12 bases between them. In germline, CDR1 is MGHDK, CDR2 SYGVNS. In DNA, the CDR3 is TGTGCCAGCAGTGAGACCGACAGCCTCTATGGCTACACCTTC. Its translation: CASSETDSLYGYTF.

This clonotype occurred a few times. V gene TRBV7-9 combines with J gene TRBJ2-7, with 12 nucleotides matching TRBD2. Germline-derived CDR1 and CDR2 are SEHNR and FQNEAQ (reference sequence). Trimming took 4 bases from V and 4 from J; bases not matched to a gene: 5. This CDR3 comprises 15 residues. Here the CDR3 reads CASSSWTSGEYEQYF. CDR3 nucleotide sequence: TGTGCCAGCAGCTCCTGGACTAGCGGGGAGTACGAGCAGTACTTC.

The chain is built from TRBV4-2 and TRBJ2-3; 15 positions match TRBD2. V gave up 0 bases and J gave up 5 bases; unmatched junction bases: 9. The length of the CDR3 is 19 residues. Germline CDR1 and CDR2: LGHNA and YNFKEQ. In DNA, the CDR3 is TGTGCCAGCAGCCAAGACGCAGGACTAGCGGGGGGGCCAGGAGATACGCAGTATTTT. Its translation is CASSQDAGLAGGPGDTQYF.

The chain couples TRBV29-1 to TRBJ1-2, with D unclear. The CDR3 is 13 amino acids. The germline V gene has CDR1 SQVTM and CDR2 ANQGSEA. Trimming shortened V by 4 bases and J by 1 base, and 10 bases separated the two germline ends. CDR3: CSVVTVDNYGYTF. CDR3 coding DNA: TGCAGCGTTGTTACTGTTGATAACTATGGCTACACCTTC.

This chain connects TRBV20-1 to TRBJ2-1; D is undetermined. With 0 bases removed from V and 9 bases from J, the gap between germline ends came to 12 bases. The CDR3 is made up of 13 amino acids. Per germline, CDR1 DFQATT and CDR2 SNEGSKA (reference sequence). CDR3 amino acids: CSARDPANPEQFF. In nucleotides, the CDR3 is TGCAGTGCTAGAGATCCAGCGAACCCTGAGCAGTTCTTC.

This chain connects TRBV7-3 to TRBJ2-1; 9 bases are a match to TRBD2. The CDR3 has 18 amino acids. V lost 6 bases to trimming and J lost 0 bases; unmatched junction nucleotides: 12. The germline V gene has CDR1 SGHTA and CDR2 FQGTGA. In DNA form, the CDR3 reads TGTGCCAGCAGTCTAGTTATGACTAGCGGTGGCTCCTACAATGAGCAGTTCTTC. Translated: CASSLVMTSGGSYNEQFF.

Details on this clonotype: Sequence at one end of the junction differs from germline and may be a read error. The chain employs TRBV10-1 and TRBJ1-4; D unclear. Germline CDR1 WNHNN, CDR2 SYGVQD (reference sequence). The CDR3 contains 13 residues. This CDR3 reads CVSSEPRGEKLFF. In DNA, the CDR3 is TGCGTCAGCAGTGAGCCCCGCGGGGAAAAACTGTTTTTT.

This clonotype was counted at least ten times. The chain uses TRBV6-1 and TRBJ2-7; no definite D call. The CDR3 covers 10 residues. Trimming cost V 2 bases and J 4 bases, with 0 bases left between them. Per the germline V gene, CDR1 is MNHNS and CDR2 is SASEGT. CDR3 nucleotide sequence: TGTGCCAGCAGTGAATACGAGCAGTACTTC. Amino acids: CASSEYEQYF.

The rearrangement joins TRBV19 to TRBJ1-5; D is possibly TRBD1 (5 bases). V gave up 5 bases and J gave up 1 base, with 9 bases separating them. The CDR3 contains 14 residues. The germline gives CDR1 LNHDA, CDR2 SQIVND (reference sequence). DNA of the CDR3: TGTGCCAGTAGTGGGGGACGGAGCAATCAGCCCCAGCATTTT. This sequence encodes CASSGGRSNQPQHF.